Following are 19 T cell receptor beta chains from one sample sequenced in a study of blood T cell repertoires in COVID-19. TCRdb's copy holds only in-frame clones and misses some; the assay was immunoSEQ multiplex PCR. The sample consists of a few hundred thousand clones, approximately 90% of them appearing once. What was sequenced was PBMCs or T cells enriched from blood (not recorded which). Receptors originate from a woman under 30 who had recovered from COVID-19.

This chain uses TRBV28 with TRBJ1-2; D not certain. V lost 3 bases and J 1 base, leaving 9 bases between the germline ends. CDR3 size: 14 residues. Germline values: CDR1 MDHEN, CDR2 SYDVKM. Written as DNA, the CDR3 is TGTGCCAGCAGTTTCGGTAACAGTAACTATGGCTACACCTTC. Protein product: CASSFGNSNYGYTF.

This clone was seen a single time. V and J are TRBV19 and TRBJ1-1; the D gene is possibly TRBD1 (5 bases). Trimming took off 1 base at V and 5 bases at J, with 11 bases between the two ends. The CDR3 consists of 14 residues. The germline V gene encodes CDR1 LNHDA and CDR2 SQIVND (reference sequence). CDR3 residues: CASSIVNRNTEAFF. The CDR3, as DNA: TGTGCCAGTAGTATAGTCAACAGGAATACTGAAGCTTTCTTT. Together with reference TRBV19 and TRBJ1-1, the CDR3 gives the full variable domain: DGGITQSPKYLFRKEGQNVTLSCEQNLNHDAMYWYRQDPGQGLRLIYYSQIVNDFQKGDIAEGYSVSREKKESFPLTVTSAQKNPTAFYLCASSIVNRNTEAFFGQGTRLTVV.

This rearrangement joins TRBV14 to TRBJ2-1; tentatively, D is TRBD2 (6 bases). CDR1 and CDR2 from the germline V gene are SGHDN and FVKESK. This CDR3 spans 12 amino acids. Deletions cut 10 bases from V and 2 bases from J, with 9 bases between. The CDR3: CATSEPYNEQFF. CDR3 bases: TGTGCCACTAGCGAGCCCTACAATGAGCAGTTCTTC.

This sequence joins TRBV7-2 and TRBJ2-4, with 10 bases lining up with TRBD1. The germline gives CDR1 SGHTA, CDR2 FQGNSA. J lost 5 bases, V lost 5 bases, and 9 bases had no gene match. This CDR3 contains 16 residues. The CDR3: CASSAGTGVGENIQYF. In nucleotides, the CDR3 is TGTGCCAGCAGCGCCGGGACAGGGGTTGGCGAAAACATTCAGTACTTC.

The chain links TRBV20-1 to TRBJ1-2; 7 bases map to TRBD1. This CDR3 region has 11 residues. In germline, CDR1 is DFQATT, CDR2 SNEGSKA (reference sequence). J was trimmed by 4 bases and V by 7 bases; bases with no gene match: 3. The CDR3 region has the DNA TGCAGTGGTCGGACAGGCTATGGCTACACCTTC. Protein product: CSGRTGYGYTF.

This clone was recorded a few times. The J gene is TRBJ2-3, the V gene TRBV3-1 (or the pseudogene TRBV3-2); D perhaps matches TRBD1 (6 bases). Trimming took 4 bases from V and 2 from J, leaving 13 bases between them. CDR1 and CDR2 from the germline V gene are LGHDT and YNNKEL (reference sequence). This CDR3 region has 15 residues. The CDR3 sequence: CASSRGQETTDTQYF. CDR3 sequence (DNA): TGTGCCAGCAGCCGGGGACAAGAGACCACAGATACGCAGTATTTT.

With respect to this clone: This sample also contains other DNA sequences that code for the same CDR3. The chain links TRBV11-2 to TRBJ1-4, with no clear D. The CDR3 length is 13 residues. Germline CDR1 reads SGHAT; CDR2 reads FQNNGV. Trimming cost V 1 base and J 4 bases, with 4 bases left between them. CDR3 residues: CASSLGLNEKLFF. The CDR3 DNA follows: TGTGCCAGCAGCTTAGGGCTTAATGAAAAACTGTTTTTT.

The CDR3 DNA follows: TGTGCCAGCAGCTTGGGGCGCGGGAACACTGAAGCTTTCTTT. Its translation is CASSLGRGNTEAFF. This chain links TRBV5-4 with TRBJ1-1; D not certain. The germline V and J ends were trimmed by 0 bases and 1 base, with 7 bases remaining between them. The CDR3 runs to 14 residues. In germline, CDR1 is SGHNT, CDR2 YYREEE (reference sequence).

The V gene is TRBV13, the J gene TRBJ2-5; TRBD2 aligns across 13 bases. J gave up 0 bases and V 5 bases, and 9 bases lay outside the gene matches. From germline, CDR1 is PRHDT and CDR2 FYEKMQ (reference sequence). This CDR3 is 18 amino acids long. The CDR3 sequence: CASSTRLAGGPYQETQYF. The CDR3 nucleotides read TGTGCCAGCAGCACCAGACTAGCGGGGGGCCCCTACCAAGAGACCCAGTACTTC.

This sequence joins TRBV6-5 and TRBJ1-6, with no clear D. The CDR3 runs 15 residues. The germline V gene has CDR1 MNHEY and CDR2 SVGAGI. The V end lost 6 bases, the J end lost 0 bases, and 9 bases lay between the germline ends. CDR3 nucleotides: TGTGCCAGCAGACACGGGAGCTCCTATAATTCACCCCTCCACTTT. This codes for CASRHGSSYNSPLHF.

This chain connects TRBV4-1 to TRBJ1-2; 9 bases are a match to TRBD1. The ends lost 1 base at V and 8 bases at J; junction bases unmatched: 5. The CDR3 is 14 residues long. The germline V gene has CDR1 MGHRA and CDR2 YSYEKL. The CDR3 spells CASSQATGGKGYTF. The DNA of the CDR3 is TGCGCCAGCAGCCAAGCCACAGGGGGCAAGGGCTACACCTTC.

The CDR3 is CASTEGRSGGYTF. DNA for the CDR3: TGTGCCAGTACCGAGGGCAGATCTGGCGGCTACACCTTC. The V gene is TRBV19, the J gene TRBJ1-2; D call uncertain. This CDR3 has 13 amino acids. Trimming took 7 bases from V and 8 from J, leaving 17 bases between them. Germline loops: CDR1 LNHDA, CDR2 SQIVND (reference sequence).

This clone is a singleton in its sample. The DNA of the CDR3 is TGTGCCAGCAGTGCCCAAGGGGACACTGAAGCTTTCTTT. This codes for CASSAQGDTEAFF. This chain joins TRBV2 and TRBJ1-1; TRBD1 is a possible D gene (5 bases). CDR3 size: 13 residues. The V gene's germline CDR1 is SNHLY and CDR2 FYNNEI. The germline V and J ends were trimmed by 4 bases and 3 bases, with 9 bases remaining between them.

This clone was seen a single time. The chain couples TRBV10-1 to TRBJ2-3; tentatively, D is TRBD1 (6 bases). Germline values: CDR1 WNHNN, CDR2 SYGVQD (reference sequence). Between the trimmed V and J ends, which lost 0 bases and 12 bases, there was a span of 13 bases. The CDR3 extends over 13 amino acids. The CDR3 bases are TGCGCCAGCAGTGAGTCGAAACAGGGTTTTCAGTATTTT. It yields the protein CASSESKQGFQYF.

The CDR3 region has the DNA TGTGCCAGCAGCCCGTTTCTAGCGGACGCCTACGAGCAGTACTTC. This encodes CASSPFLADAYEQYF. The V and J genes are TRBV3-1 (or the pseudogene TRBV3-2) and TRBJ2-7; 7 bases match TRBD2. Germline V lookup: CDR1 LGHDT, CDR2 YNNKEL (reference sequence). The CDR3 extends over 15 amino acids. V lost 4 bases to trimming and J lost 2 bases; unmatched junction nucleotides: 8.

V gene TRBV29-1 combines with J gene TRBJ1-1, with a possible D match to TRBD1 (5 bases). The length of the CDR3 is 14 residues. V lost 5 bases and J lost 6, with 19 bases in between. Germline-derived CDR1 and CDR2 are SQVTM and ANQGSEA. CDR3 region: CSVLNRQWGSEAFF. The CDR3 nucleotides are TGCAGCGTTCTTAATCGACAGTGGGGTTCTGAAGCTTTCTTT.

The V call is TRBV9, the J call TRBJ1-1, with a possible D match to TRBD1 (6 bases). Germline V gives CDR1 SGDLS, CDR2 YYNGEE. This CDR3 has 15 residues. Trimming shortened V by 4 bases and J by 1 base, and 14 bases separated the two germline ends. This chain's CDR3 is CASSPHLGQNTEAFF. In nucleotides, the CDR3 is TGTGCCAGCAGCCCGCATCTGGGACAGAACACTGAAGCTTTCTTT.

This chain joins TRBV19 and TRBJ2-7; D remains unclear. CDR1 is LNHDA and CDR2 is SQIVND in the germline V gene (reference sequence). Deletions cut 3 bases from V and 5 bases from J, with 11 bases between. This CDR3 spans 13 amino acids. The CDR3 spells CASSIATQHEQYF. CDR3 bases: TGTGCCAGTAGTATCGCTACACAGCACGAGCAGTACTTC.

This rearrangement joins TRBV4-1 to TRBJ1-4; perhaps TRBD1 as D (5 bases). The CDR3 totals 13 residues. V gave up 2 bases and J gave up 6 bases, with 7 bases separating them. Per the germline V gene, CDR1 is MGHRA and CDR2 is YSYEKL. The CDR3 DNA follows: TGCGCCAGCAGCCAAATCAGGGATGAAAAACTGTTTTTT. It codes for CASSQIRDEKLFF.